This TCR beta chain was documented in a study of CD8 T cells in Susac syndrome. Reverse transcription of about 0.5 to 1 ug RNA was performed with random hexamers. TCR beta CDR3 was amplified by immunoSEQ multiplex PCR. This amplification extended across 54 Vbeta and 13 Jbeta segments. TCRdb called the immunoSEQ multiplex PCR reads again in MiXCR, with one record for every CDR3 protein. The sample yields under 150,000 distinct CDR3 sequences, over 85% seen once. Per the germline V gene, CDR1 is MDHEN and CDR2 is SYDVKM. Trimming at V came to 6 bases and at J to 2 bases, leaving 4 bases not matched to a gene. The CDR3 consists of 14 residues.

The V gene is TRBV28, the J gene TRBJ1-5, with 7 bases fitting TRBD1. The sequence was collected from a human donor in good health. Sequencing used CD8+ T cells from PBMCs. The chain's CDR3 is CASRQTGGNQPQHF. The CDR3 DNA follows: TGTGCCAGCAGACAAACAGGGGGCAATCAGCCCCAGCATTTT.